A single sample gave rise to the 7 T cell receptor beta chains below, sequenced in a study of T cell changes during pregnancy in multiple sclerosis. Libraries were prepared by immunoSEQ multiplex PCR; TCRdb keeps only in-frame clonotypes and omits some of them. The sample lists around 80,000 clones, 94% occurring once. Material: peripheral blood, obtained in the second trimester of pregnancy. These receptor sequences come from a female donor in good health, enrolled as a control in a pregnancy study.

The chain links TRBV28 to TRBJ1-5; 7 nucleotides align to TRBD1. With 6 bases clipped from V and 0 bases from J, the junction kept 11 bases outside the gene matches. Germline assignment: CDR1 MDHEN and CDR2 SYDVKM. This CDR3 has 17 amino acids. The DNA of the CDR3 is TGTGCCAGCAGCAGGATTACAGGGGAAGATAGCAATCAGCCCCAGCATTTT. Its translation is CASSRITGEDSNQPQHF.

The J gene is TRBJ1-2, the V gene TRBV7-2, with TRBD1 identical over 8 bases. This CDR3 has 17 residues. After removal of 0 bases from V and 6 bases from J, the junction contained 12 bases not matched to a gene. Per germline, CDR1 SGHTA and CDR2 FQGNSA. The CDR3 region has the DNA TGTGCCAGCAGCTTAGCGCCGGGCCGGACAGGGAGGGATGGCTACACCTTC. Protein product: CASSLAPGRTGRDGYTF.

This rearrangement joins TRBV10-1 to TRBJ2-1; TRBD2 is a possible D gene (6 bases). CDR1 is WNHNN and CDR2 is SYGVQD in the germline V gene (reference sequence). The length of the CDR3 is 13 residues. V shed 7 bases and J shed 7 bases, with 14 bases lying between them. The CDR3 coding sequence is TGCGCCAGCAAGGCAGGAGGGAGTAATGAGCAGTTCTTC. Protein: CASKAGGSNEQFF.

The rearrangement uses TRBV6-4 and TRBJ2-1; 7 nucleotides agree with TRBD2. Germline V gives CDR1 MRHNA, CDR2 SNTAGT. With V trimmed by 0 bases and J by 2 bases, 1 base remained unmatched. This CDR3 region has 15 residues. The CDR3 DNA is TGTGCCAGCAGTGACTCCGGACTAGCCTACAATGAGCAGTTCTTC. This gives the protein CASSDSGLAYNEQFF.

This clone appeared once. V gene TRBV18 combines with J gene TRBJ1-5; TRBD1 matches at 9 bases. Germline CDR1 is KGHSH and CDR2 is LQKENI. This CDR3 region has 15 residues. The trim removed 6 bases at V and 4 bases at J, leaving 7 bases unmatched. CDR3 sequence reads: CASSTGTGTNQPQHF. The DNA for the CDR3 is TGTGCCAGCTCGACCGGGACAGGGACAAATCAGCCCCAGCATTTT.

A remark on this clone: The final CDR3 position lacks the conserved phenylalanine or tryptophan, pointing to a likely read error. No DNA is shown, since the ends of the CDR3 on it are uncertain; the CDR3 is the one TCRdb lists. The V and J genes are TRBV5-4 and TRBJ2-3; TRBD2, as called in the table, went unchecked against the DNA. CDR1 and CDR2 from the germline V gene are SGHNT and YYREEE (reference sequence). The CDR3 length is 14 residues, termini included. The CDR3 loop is CASSSERTTSGRDL.

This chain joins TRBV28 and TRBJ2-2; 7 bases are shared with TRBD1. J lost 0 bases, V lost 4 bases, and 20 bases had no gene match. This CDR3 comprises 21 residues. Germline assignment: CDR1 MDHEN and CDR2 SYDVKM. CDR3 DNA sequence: TGTGCCAGCAGTTCGCACCATCCCGGACAGGAGACGTACACGAACACCGGGGAGCTGTTTTTT. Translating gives CASSSHHPGQETYTNTGELFF.